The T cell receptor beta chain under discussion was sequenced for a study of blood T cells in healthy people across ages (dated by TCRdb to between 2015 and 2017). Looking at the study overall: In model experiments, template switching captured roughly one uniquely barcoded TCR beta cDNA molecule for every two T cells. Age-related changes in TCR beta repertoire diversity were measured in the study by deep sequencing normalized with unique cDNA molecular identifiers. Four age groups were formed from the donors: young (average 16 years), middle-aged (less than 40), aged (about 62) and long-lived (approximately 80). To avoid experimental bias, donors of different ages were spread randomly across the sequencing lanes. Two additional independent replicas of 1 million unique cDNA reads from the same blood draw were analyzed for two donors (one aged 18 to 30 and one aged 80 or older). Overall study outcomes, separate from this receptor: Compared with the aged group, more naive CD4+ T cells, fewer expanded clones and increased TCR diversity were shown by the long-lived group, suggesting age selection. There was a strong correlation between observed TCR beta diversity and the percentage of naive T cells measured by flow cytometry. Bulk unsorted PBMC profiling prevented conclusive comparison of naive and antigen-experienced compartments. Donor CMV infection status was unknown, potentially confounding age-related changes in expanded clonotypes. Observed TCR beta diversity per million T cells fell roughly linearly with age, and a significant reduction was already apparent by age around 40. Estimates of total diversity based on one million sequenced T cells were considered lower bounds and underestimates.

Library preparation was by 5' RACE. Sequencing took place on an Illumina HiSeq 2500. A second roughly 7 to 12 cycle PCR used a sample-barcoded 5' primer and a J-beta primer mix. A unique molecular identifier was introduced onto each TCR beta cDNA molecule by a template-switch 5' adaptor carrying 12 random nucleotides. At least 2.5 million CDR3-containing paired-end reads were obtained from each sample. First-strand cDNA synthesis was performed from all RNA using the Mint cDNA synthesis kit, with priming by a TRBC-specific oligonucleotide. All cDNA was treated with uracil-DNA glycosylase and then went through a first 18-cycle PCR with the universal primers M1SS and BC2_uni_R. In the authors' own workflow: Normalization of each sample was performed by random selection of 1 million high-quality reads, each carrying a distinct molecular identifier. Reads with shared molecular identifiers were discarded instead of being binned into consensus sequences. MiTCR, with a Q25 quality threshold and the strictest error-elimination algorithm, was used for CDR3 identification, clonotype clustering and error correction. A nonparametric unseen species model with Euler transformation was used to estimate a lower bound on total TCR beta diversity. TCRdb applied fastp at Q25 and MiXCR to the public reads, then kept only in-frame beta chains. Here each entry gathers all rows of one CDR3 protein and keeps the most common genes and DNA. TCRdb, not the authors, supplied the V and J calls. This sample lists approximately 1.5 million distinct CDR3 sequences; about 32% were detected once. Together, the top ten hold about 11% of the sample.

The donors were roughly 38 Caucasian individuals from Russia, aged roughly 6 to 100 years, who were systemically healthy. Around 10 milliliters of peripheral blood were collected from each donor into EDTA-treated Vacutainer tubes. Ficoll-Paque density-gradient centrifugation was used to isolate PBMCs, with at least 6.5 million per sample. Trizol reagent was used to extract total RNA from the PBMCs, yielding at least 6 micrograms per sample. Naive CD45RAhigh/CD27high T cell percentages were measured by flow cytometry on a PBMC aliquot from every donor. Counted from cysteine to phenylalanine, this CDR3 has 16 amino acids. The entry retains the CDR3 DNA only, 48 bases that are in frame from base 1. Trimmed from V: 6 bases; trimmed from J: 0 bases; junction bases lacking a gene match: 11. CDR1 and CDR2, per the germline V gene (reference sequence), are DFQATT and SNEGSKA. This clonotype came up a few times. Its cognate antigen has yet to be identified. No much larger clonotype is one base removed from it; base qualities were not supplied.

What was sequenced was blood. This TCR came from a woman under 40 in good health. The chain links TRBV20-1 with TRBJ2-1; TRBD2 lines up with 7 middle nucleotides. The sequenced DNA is TGCAGTGCAAAACGGGGGGACCTATTCTCCTACAATGAGCAGTTCTTC. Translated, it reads CSAKRGDLFSYNEQFF.